This T cell receptor beta chain stems from a study of T cell responses to AZD1222 COVID-19 vaccine. Study-wide background: Doses given second, at about 4 or about 12 weeks, were pooled.

Clones were sequenced by immunoSEQ multiplex PCR, and TCRdb holds only the in-frame ones, with some missing. This sample has fewer than 200,000 clones, with 85% to 90% found just once. With respect to this clone: Antigen specificity is unknown.

The CDR3 covers 15 residues. Per germline, CDR1 MNHEY and CDR2 SMNVEV (reference sequence). The V and J ends lost 4 bases and 6 bases, in that order; junction bases with no gene match: 8. Regarding the study as a whole: AZD1222 recipients seropositive at baseline numbered only 5 to 7.

Material: peripheral blood, obtained on day 0 of AZD1222 vaccination. The rearrangement joins TRBV27 to TRBJ1-1, with TRBD1 matching 10 bases. The source is an adult in good health. CDR3 residues: CASSSGTGVSAEAFF. In DNA, the CDR3 is TGTGCCAGCAGTTCCGGGACAGGGGTTTCCGCTGAAGCTTTCTTT.